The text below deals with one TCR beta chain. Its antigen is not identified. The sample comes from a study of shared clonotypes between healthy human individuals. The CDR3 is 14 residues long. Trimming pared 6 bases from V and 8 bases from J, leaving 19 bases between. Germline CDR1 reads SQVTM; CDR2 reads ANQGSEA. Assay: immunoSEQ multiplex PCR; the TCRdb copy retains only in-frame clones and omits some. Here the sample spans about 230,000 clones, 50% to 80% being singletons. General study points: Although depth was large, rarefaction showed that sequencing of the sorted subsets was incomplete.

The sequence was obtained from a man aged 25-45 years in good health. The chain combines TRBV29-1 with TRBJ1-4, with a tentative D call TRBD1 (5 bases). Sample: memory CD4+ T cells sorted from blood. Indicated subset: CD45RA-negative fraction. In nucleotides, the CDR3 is TGCAGCGTGTCTGCGTTGGGGCCGGGCGAAAAACTGTTTTTT. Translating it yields CSVSALGPGEKLFF.